This record looks at one T cell receptor (beta chain) sequence and its context. Antigen unknown. These data are taken from a study of neoadjuvant nivolumab and ipilimumab in lung cancer. Study-level points and caveats: Pretherapy blood TCR richness correlated positively with resected tumor richness. TCR receptors were sequenced in few samples. TCR clonality did not significantly correlate with pathologic tumor regression. TCR richness and clonality were higher in tumors than adjacent uninvolved lung.

From germline, CDR1 is KGHSH and CDR2 LQKENI. This CDR3 contains 15 residues. The V gene lost 0 bases and the J gene lost 3 bases, with 9 bases spanning the gap. The protocol was immunoSEQ multiplex PCR, while the TCRdb copy is restricted to in-frame clones and leaves out a portion. Of about 3,700 clones in the sample, around nine tenths were seen once. The source of this sequence is an adult with non-small cell lung cancer. Sequencing used adjacent normal lung tissue, obtained after neoadjuvant nivolumab, alone or with ipilimumab, at or shortly before surgery. The chain combines TRBV18 with TRBJ1-3; D is perhaps TRBD1 (5 bases). In DNA form, the CDR3 reads TGTGCCAGCTCACCACCGGGACGTTATGGAAACACCATATATTTT. Translated: CASSPPGRYGNTIYF.